This record covers a single T cell receptor (beta chain). These data belong to a study of control samples from healthy donors and cancer patients. Assay used: immunoSEQ multiplex PCR; TCRdb lists only in-frame clones, some missing. Among 170,000 or so clones, around 91% were seen once, and the ten largest hold around 1.5%. This TCR was recovered from a woman between 45 and 65 years old in good health. The sample taken for sequencing was blood.

CDR3 nucleotide sequence: TGTGCCTCGACGGGTGGGAATTCTGGGGCCAACGTCCTGACTTTC. The encoded protein is CASTGGNSGANVLTF. The chain couples TRBV10-3 to TRBJ2-6; D gene unclear. The CDR3 runs to 15 residues. CDR1 and CDR2 (germline): ENHRY, SYGVKD. With 11 bases removed from V and 1 base from J, the gap between germline ends came to 15 bases.